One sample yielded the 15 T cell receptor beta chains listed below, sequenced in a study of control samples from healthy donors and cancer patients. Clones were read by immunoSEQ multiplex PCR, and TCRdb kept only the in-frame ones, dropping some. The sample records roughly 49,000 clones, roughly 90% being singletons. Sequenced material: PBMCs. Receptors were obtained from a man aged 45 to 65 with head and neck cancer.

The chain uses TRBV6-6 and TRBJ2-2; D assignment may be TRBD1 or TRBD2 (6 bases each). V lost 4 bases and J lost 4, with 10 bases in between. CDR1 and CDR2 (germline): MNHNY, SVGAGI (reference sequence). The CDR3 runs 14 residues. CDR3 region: CASSSRGGTGELFF. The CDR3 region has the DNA TGTGCCAGCAGTTCCAGGGGAGGCACCGGGGAGCTGTTTTTT.

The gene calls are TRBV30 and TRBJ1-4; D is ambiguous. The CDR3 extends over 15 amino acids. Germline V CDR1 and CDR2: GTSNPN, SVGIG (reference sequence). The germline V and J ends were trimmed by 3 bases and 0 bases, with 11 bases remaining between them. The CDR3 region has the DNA TGTGCCTGGAGCCCGCCGGGGACAACTAATGAAAAACTGTTTTTT. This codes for CAWSPPGTTNEKLFF.

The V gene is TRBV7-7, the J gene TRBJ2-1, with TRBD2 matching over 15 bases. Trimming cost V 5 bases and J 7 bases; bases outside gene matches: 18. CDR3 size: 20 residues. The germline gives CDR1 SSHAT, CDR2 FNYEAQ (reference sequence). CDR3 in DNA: TGTGCCAGCAGCCAACTATTCCCCGGGACTAGCGGGGGGACCCCTAATGAGCAGTTCTTC. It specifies CASSQLFPGTSGGTPNEQFF.

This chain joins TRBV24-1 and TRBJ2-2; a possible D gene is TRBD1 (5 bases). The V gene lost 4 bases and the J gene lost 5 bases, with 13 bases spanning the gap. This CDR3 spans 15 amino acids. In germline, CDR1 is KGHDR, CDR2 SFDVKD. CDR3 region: CATSDRGSGTGELFF. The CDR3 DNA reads TGTGCCACCAGTGACCGTGGGTCAGGGACCGGGGAGCTGTTTTTT.

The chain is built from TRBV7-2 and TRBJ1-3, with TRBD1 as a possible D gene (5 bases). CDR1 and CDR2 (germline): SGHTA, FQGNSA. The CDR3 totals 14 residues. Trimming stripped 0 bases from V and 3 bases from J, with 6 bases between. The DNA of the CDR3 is TGTGCCAGCAGCTTAGCCAGGGATGGAAACACCATATATTTT. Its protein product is CASSLARDGNTIYF.

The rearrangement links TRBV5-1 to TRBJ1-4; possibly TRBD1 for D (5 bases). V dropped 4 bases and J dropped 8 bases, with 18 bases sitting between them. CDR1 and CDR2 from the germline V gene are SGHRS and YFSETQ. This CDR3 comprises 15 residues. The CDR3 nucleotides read TGCGCCAGCAGCGATGGCCGGGGCTCGGACGAAAAACTGTTTTTT. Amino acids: CASSDGRGSDEKLFF.

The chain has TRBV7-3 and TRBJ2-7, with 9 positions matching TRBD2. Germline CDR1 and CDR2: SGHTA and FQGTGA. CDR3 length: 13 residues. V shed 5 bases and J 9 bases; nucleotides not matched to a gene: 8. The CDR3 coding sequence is TGTGCCAGCAGCGTACGGCGGGAGGGATCGCAGTACTTC. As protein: CASSVRREGSQYF.

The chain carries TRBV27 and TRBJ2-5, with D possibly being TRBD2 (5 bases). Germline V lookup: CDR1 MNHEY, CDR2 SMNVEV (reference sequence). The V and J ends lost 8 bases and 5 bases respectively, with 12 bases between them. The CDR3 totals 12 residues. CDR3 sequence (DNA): TGTGCCAGCGGCTTTCCGGGGGAGACCCAGTACTTC. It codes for CASGFPGETQYF.

Here the CDR3 DNA reads TGTGCCACCAGTGATGCCACACGGTCAGATACGCAGTATTTT. Protein product: CATSDATRSDTQYF. This sequence joins TRBV24-1 and TRBJ2-3; no reliable D call. V dropped 3 bases and J dropped 4 bases, with 10 bases sitting between them. The CDR3 length is 14 residues. The germline CDR1 and CDR2 sequences are KGHDR and SFDVKD.

The CDR3 reads CATSDGGDTQYF. The CDR3 DNA reads as TGTGCCACCAGTGATGGGGGAGATACGCAGTATTTT. The chain carries TRBV24-1 and TRBJ2-3; D may be TRBD1 or TRBD2 (5 bases each). CDR1 KGHDR and CDR2 SFDVKD come from the germline V gene. Between the trimmed V and J ends, which lost 3 bases and 5 bases, there was a span of 5 bases. CDR3 length: 12 residues.

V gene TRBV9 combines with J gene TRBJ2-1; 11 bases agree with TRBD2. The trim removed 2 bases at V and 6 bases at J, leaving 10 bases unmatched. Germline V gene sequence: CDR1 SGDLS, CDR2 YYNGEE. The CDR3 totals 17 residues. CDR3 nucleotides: TGTGCCAGCAGCGTTCCGGTAGCGGGAGGGCCTCTCAATGAGCAGTTCTTC. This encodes CASSVPVAGGPLNEQFF.

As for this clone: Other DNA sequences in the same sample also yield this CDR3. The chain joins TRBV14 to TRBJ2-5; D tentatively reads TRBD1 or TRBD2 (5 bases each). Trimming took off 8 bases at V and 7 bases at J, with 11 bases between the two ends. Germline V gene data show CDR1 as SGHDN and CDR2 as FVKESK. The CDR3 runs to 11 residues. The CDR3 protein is CASGRGGTQYF. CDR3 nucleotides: TGTGCCAGCGGTCGGGGCGGGACCCAGTACTTC.

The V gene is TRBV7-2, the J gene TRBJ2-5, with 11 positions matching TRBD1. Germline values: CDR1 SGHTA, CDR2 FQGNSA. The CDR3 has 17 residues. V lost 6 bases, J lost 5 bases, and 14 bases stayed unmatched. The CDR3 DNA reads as TGTGCCAGCAGTCGGGGGACAGGGGGACCTCTCAGGGAGACCCAGTACTTC. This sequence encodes CASSRGTGGPLRETQYF.

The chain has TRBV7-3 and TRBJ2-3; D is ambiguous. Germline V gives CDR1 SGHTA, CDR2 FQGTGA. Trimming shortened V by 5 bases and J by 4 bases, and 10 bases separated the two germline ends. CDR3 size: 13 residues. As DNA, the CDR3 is TGTGCCAGCAGCCGGCCGGGCTCAGATACGCAGTATTTT. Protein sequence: CASSRPGSDTQYF.

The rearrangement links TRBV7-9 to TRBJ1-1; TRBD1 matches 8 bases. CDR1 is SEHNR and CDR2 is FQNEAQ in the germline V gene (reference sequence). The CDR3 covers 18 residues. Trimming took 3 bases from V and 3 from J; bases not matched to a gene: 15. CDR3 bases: TGTGCCAGCAGCTTCGTAGGCGGCAGGGGGCGTTCGGACACTGAAGCTTTCTTT. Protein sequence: CASSFVGGRGRSDTEAFF.